The rows below give T cell receptor beta chains drawn from one sample of a study of T cell changes during pregnancy in multiple sclerosis. The method was immunoSEQ multiplex PCR; TCRdb's version includes in-frame clones alone and lacks a portion of them. Counted here are approximately 100,000 clones, around nine tenths occurring once; the ten biggest clones make up roughly 1.2%. This specimen consisted of peripheral blood, obtained in the second trimester of pregnancy. Every receptor here comes from a female donor with multiple sclerosis, enrolled in a pregnancy study. CDR3s include the opening cysteine and the closing phenylalanine or tryptophan. A D gene is named only where the DNA matches it firmly.

>.|TRBJ1-2|TRBV4-2
CASSQDQGLLGYTF
TGTGCCAGCAGCCAAGATCAGGGGCTGTTGGGCTACACCTTC
>TRBD2|TRBJ2-7|TRBV4-1
CASSQGLDIYEQYF
TGCGCCAGCAGCCAGGGACTAGATATCTACGAGCAGTACTTC
>.|TRBJ1-4|TRBV5-1
CASSRGQSGYEKLFF
TGCGCCAGCAGCCGCGGACAGTCGGGTTATGAAAAACTGTTTTTT
>TRBD1|TRBJ1-2|TRBV27
CASSSSGQGGKYGYTF
TGTGCCAGCAGTTCTTCCGGACAGGGAGGGAAGTATGGCTACACCTTC
>TRBD1|TRBJ2-3|TRBV5-4
CASSSSPTGDDTQYF
TGTGCCAGCAGCTCTTCTCCCACAGGGGACGATACGCAGTATTTT
>TRBD2|TRBJ2-7|TRBV30
CAWSVGAGSSYEQYF
TGTGCCTGGAGTGTAGGAGCGGGATCCTCCTACGAGCAGTACTTC
>.|TRBJ1-1|TRBV13
CASSRWGGTEAFF
TGTGCCAGCAGCCGCTGGGGGGGAACTGAAGCTTTCTTT
>.|TRBJ1-1|TRBV4-1
CASSQDVGIGTEAFF
TGCGCCAGCAGCCAAGATGTCGGGATTGGCACTGAAGCTTTCTTT
>.|TRBJ1-2|TRBV7-9
CASSSVGGRDYGYTF
TGTGCCAGCAGTTCTGTCGGGGGGCGCGACTATGGCTACACCTTC
>TRBD1|TRBJ1-1|TRBV5-5
CASSSPGGTEAFF
TGTGCCAGCAGCTCTCCAGGGGGGACTGAAGCTTTCTTT
>.|TRBJ2-3|TRBV5-4
CASSLAGGRGSTDTQYF
TGTGCCAGCAGCCTGGCCGGGGGGCGGGGGAGCACAGATACGCAGTATTTT
>.|TRBJ1-6|TRBV2
CASKGLVESPLHF
TGTGCCAGCAAAGGACTGGTAGAATCACCCCTCCACTTT
>TRBD2|TRBJ2-2|TRBV7-9
CASSLQAGVSGELFF
TGTGCCAGCAGCTTACAAGCGGGGGTTTCCGGGGAGCTGTTTTTT
>TRBD2|TRBJ2-1|TRBV19
CASSTLGLARFQFF
TGTGCCAGTAGTACCCTCGGACTAGCCCGATTTCAGTTCTTC
>TRBD1|TRBJ1-4|TRBV30
CAWSEGQPNEKLFF
TGTGCCTGGAGTGAGGGACAGCCTAATGAAAAACTGTTTTTT
>.|TRBJ2-3|TRBV7-2
CASSLARVAASTDTQYF
TGTGCCAGCAGCTTAGCGAGGGTAGCGGCTAGCACAGATACGCAGTATTTT
>TRBD1|TRBJ1-3|TRBV4-2
CASSQELTGGLGNTIYF
TGTGCCAGCAGCCAAGAGCTCACAGGGGGCCTAGGAAACACCATATATTTT
>TRBD2|TRBJ2-1|TRBV5-1
CASSPQTSGGANEQFF
TGCGCCAGCAGCCCACAGACTAGCGGGGGGGCAAATGAGCAGTTCTTC
>TRBD2|TRBJ2-5|TRBV5-6
CASSLTSGQETQYF
TGTGCCAGCAGTCTCACTAGCGGCCAAGAGACCCAGTACTTC
>TRBD1|TRBJ1-2|TRBV27
CASSLRARQGNLHLANYGYTF
TGTGCCAGCAGTTTAAGGGCCCGACAGGGGAACCTCCACTTAGCTAACTATGGCTACACCTTC
>.|TRBJ1-2|TRBV5-4
CASSLVGLQLNYGYTF
TGTGCCAGCAGCTTGGTAGGTCTCCAACTAAACTATGGCTACACCTTC
>.|TRBJ1-2|TRBV9
CASSSQGAAGYTF
TGTGCCAGCAGCTCCCAAGGGGCCGCCGGCTACACCTTC
>TRBD1|TRBJ1-1|TRBV19
CASSTGGDQAFF
TGTGCCAGTAGTACAGGGGGTGACCAAGCTTTCTTT